This T cell receptor beta chain originates from a study of T cell responses to AZD1222 COVID-19 vaccine. General study points: Without day 14 samples, only post-peak T cell repertoires were studied.

This clone was counted only a few times. What it binds is unknown. The table came from immunoSEQ multiplex PCR; TCRdb's copy has only in-frame clones and leaves some out. The data show approximately 70,000 clones, 65% to 90% seen once. This CDR3 has 12 amino acids. Losses at the gene ends were 0 bases for V and 8 bases for J; bases not matched to a gene: 1. CDR1 and CDR2 from the germline V gene are SGHRS and YFSETQ. The chain links TRBV5-1 to TRBJ1-2; TRBD1 matches at 7 bases. This TCR derives from an adult in good health. This specimen was peripheral blood, taken on day 0 of AZD1222 vaccination. DNA for the CDR3: TGCGCCAGCAGCTTGGTGGGACAGGGCTACACCTTC. Translated, it gives CASSLVGQGYTF.